A selection of T cell receptor beta chains follows, all from one sample in a study of CD8 T cells in Susac syndrome. TCRdb reprocessed the immunoSEQ multiplex PCR reads via MiXCR and lists one record per CDR3 protein. The data hold fewer than 100,000 distinct CDR3 sequences, with about 91% observed a single time. Sequences were obtained from CD8+ T cells from PBMCs. These receptors all come from a human donor with multiple sclerosis. CDR3s include the opening cysteine and the closing phenylalanine or tryptophan. The order of the fields is D gene, V gene, J gene, clone size, CDR3 protein, CDR3 DNA. The D gene is left open where the match is weak. The size entry is marked missing in some rows and otherwise reads once, few, many or a size class.

d_gene: TRBD1; v_gene: TRBV6-5; j_gene: TRBJ1-2; abundance: .; CDR3aa: CATQQGAQNGYTF; CDR3nt: TGTGCCACACAACAGGGGGCCCAAAATGGCTACACCTTC
d_gene: TRBD1; v_gene: TRBV7-2; j_gene: TRBJ1-4; abundance: .; CDR3aa: CASSLGQGDEKLFF; CDR3nt: TGTGCCAGCAGCCTGGGACAGGGGGACGAAAAACTGTTTTTT
d_gene: .; v_gene: TRBV11-2; j_gene: TRBJ2-5; abundance: once; CDR3aa: CASSLEDTGRETQYF; CDR3nt: TGTGCCAGCAGCTTAGAAGATACAGGGCGGGAGACCCAGTACTTC
d_gene: TRBD2; v_gene: TRBV7-2; j_gene: TRBJ2-7; abundance: .; CDR3aa: CASSFGLAGGYEQYF; CDR3nt: TGTGCCAGCAGCTTCGGACTAGCGGGGGGGTACGAGCAGTACTTC
d_gene: .; v_gene: TRBV6-2/TRBV6-3; j_gene: TRBJ2-1; abundance: .; CDR3aa: CASSSQRAGLTYNEQFF; CDR3nt: TGTGCCAGCAGTTCCCAGAGGGCGGGCCTTACCTACAATGAGCAGTTCTTC
d_gene: .; v_gene: TRBV24-1; j_gene: TRBJ2-3; abundance: once; CDR3aa: CATSDLSSDGTDTQYF; CDR3nt: TGTGCCACCAGTGATTTGTCTAGCGACGGCACAGATACGCAGTATTTT
d_gene: .; v_gene: TRBV25-1; j_gene: TRBJ1-1; abundance: .; CDR3aa: CASSGTVDGYRRVYEAFF; CDR3nt: TGTGCCAGCAGTGGAACTGTCGACGGGTATCGGAGGGTTTATGAAGCTTTCTTT
d_gene: .; v_gene: TRBV19; j_gene: TRBJ2-1; abundance: few; CDR3aa: CASSIATNNEQFF; CDR3nt: TGTGCCAGTAGTATCGCCACAAACAATGAGCAGTTCTTC
d_gene: TRBD2; v_gene: TRBV6-6; j_gene: TRBJ2-5; abundance: .; CDR3aa: CASSLAGGWETQYF; CDR3nt: TGTGCCAGCAGTTTAGCGGGGGGGTGGGAGACCCAGTACTTC
d_gene: .; v_gene: TRBV3-1; j_gene: TRBJ2-5; abundance: .; CDR3aa: CASSRKTEETQYF; CDR3nt: TGTGCCAGCAGCCGCAAGACCGAAGAGACCCAGTACTTC
d_gene: TRBD2; v_gene: TRBV6-5; j_gene: TRBJ2-1; abundance: once; CDR3aa: CASSYSGGAGNEQFF; CDR3nt: TGTGCCAGCAGTTATAGCGGGGGGGCGGGGAATGAGCAGTTCTTC
d_gene: TRBD2; v_gene: TRBV4-1; j_gene: TRBJ2-1; abundance: .; CDR3aa: CASSPRGLAGVNEQFF; CDR3nt: TGCGCCAGCAGTCCAAGAGGTCTAGCGGGAGTTAATGAGCAGTTCTTC
d_gene: .; v_gene: TRBV9; j_gene: TRBJ2-7; abundance: once; CDR3aa: CASSVASSNFPYEQYF; CDR3nt: TGTGCCAGCAGCGTAGCTAGCTCCAACTTCCCCTACGAGCAGTACTTC
d_gene: .; v_gene: TRBV2; j_gene: TRBJ2-5; abundance: .; CDR3aa: CASSERDSGGNQETQYF; CDR3nt: TGTGCCAGCAGTGAAAGGGACAGTGGCGGGAACCAAGAGACCCAGTACTTC
d_gene: TRBD2; v_gene: TRBV2; j_gene: TRBJ2-5; abundance: .; CDR3aa: CASSEAALGLAQETQYF; CDR3nt: TGTGCCAGCAGTGAAGCTGCTTTGGGACTAGCACAAGAGACCCAGTACTTC
d_gene: TRBD1; v_gene: TRBV20-1; j_gene: TRBJ1-5; abundance: once; CDR3aa: CSAGQGRAGSNQPQHF; CDR3nt: TGCAGTGCTGGACAGGGGCGGGCAGGTAGCAATCAGCCCCAGCATTTT
d_gene: .; v_gene: TRBV7-9; j_gene: TRBJ2-3; abundance: .; CDR3aa: CASSPGPKPTDTQYF; CDR3nt: TGTGCCAGCAGCCCGGGACCTAAACCCACAGATACGCAGTATTTT
d_gene: .; v_gene: TRBV7-2; j_gene: TRBJ2-5; abundance: .; CDR3aa: CASSLTPRGQETQYF; CDR3nt: TGTGCCAGCAGCTTAACTCCCCGCGGCCAAGAGACCCAGTACTTC
d_gene: TRBD1; v_gene: TRBV9; j_gene: TRBJ2-1; abundance: .; CDR3aa: CASSMGQPSSYNEQFF; CDR3nt: TGTGCCAGCAGCATGGGACAGCCCAGCTCCTACAATGAGCAGTTCTTC
d_gene: .; v_gene: TRBV5-1; j_gene: TRBJ2-7; abundance: .; CDR3aa: CASSLGGDEQYF; CDR3nt: TGCGCCAGCAGCTTGGGGGGGGACGAGCAGTACTTC
d_gene: TRBD1; v_gene: TRBV29-1; j_gene: TRBJ1-2; abundance: .; CDR3aa: CSVAPWDRGNYGYTF; CDR3nt: TGCAGCGTTGCCCCTTGGGACAGGGGAAACTATGGCTACACCTTC
d_gene: TRBD1; v_gene: TRBV6-5; j_gene: TRBJ1-6; abundance: .; CDR3aa: CASSLLPGQGYNSYNSPLHF; CDR3nt: TGTGCCAGCAGCTTACTTCCGGGACAGGGATATAATTCCTATAATTCACCCCTCCACTTT
d_gene: .; v_gene: TRBV19; j_gene: TRBJ1-6; abundance: .; CDR3aa: CASSIGTGNSPLHF; CDR3nt: TGTGCCAGTAGTATAGGTACAGGGAATTCACCCCTCCACTTT
d_gene: TRBD2; v_gene: TRBV5-6; j_gene: TRBJ2-3; abundance: .; CDR3aa: CASSLFSGSADTQYF; CDR3nt: TGTGCCAGCAGCTTGTTTAGCGGGAGTGCAGATACGCAGTATTTT
d_gene: TRBD2; v_gene: TRBV5-1; j_gene: TRBJ2-1; abundance: .; CDR3aa: CATSWTSVDNEQFF; CDR3nt: TGCGCCACGTCTTGGACTAGCGTCGACAATGAGCAGTTCTTC
d_gene: .; v_gene: TRBV29-1; j_gene: TRBJ2-1; abundance: .; CDR3aa: CSVAENNEQFF; CDR3nt: TGCAGCGTTGCAGAAAACAATGAGCAGTTCTTC
d_gene: .; v_gene: TRBV30; j_gene: TRBJ1-1; abundance: .; CDR3aa: CAWSGGMNTEAFF; CDR3nt: TGTGCCTGGAGCGGAGGGATGAACACTGAAGCTTTCTTT
d_gene: TRBD2; v_gene: TRBV4-1; j_gene: TRBJ2-2; abundance: .; CDR3aa: CASSLAGGPGAGELFF; CDR3nt: TGCGCCAGCAGCCTAGCGGGGGGGCCGGGAGCCGGGGAGCTGTTTTTT
d_gene: .; v_gene: TRBV4-1; j_gene: TRBJ2-1; abundance: .; CDR3aa: CASSQPERNEQFF; CDR3nt: TGCGCCAGCAGCCAACCCGAGAGGAATGAGCAGTTCTTC
d_gene: .; v_gene: TRBV6-2/TRBV6-3; j_gene: TRBJ2-3; abundance: few; CDR3aa: CASSYVADTQYF; CDR3nt: TGTGCCAGCAGTTACGTCGCAGATACGCAGTATTTT
d_gene: .; v_gene: TRBV7-9; j_gene: TRBJ1-5; abundance: .; CDR3aa: CASSKTGNQPQHF; CDR3nt: TGTGCCAGCAGCAAAACGGGCAATCAGCCCCAGCATTTT
d_gene: TRBD1; v_gene: TRBV7-9; j_gene: TRBJ2-1; abundance: .; CDR3aa: CASSTGTGWHEQFF; CDR3nt: TGTGCCAGCAGTACCGGGACAGGGTGGCATGAGCAGTTCTTC
d_gene: .; v_gene: TRBV4-3; j_gene: TRBJ2-5; abundance: .; CDR3aa: CASSQGIAEQETQYF; CDR3nt: TGCGCCAGCAGCCAAGGTATAGCGGAACAAGAGACCCAGTACTTC
d_gene: .; v_gene: TRBV7-8; j_gene: TRBJ2-5; abundance: .; CDR3aa: CASSFSGLPDQETQYF; CDR3nt: TGTGCCAGCAGCTTTTCAGGACTACCCGACCAGGAGACCCAGTACTTC
d_gene: TRBD2; v_gene: TRBV13; j_gene: TRBJ2-1; abundance: .; CDR3aa: CASSLGATSGAYNEQFF; CDR3nt: TGTGCCAGCAGCTTAGGGGCTACTAGCGGGGCCTACAATGAGCAGTTCTTC
d_gene: .; v_gene: TRBV4-1; j_gene: TRBJ2-1; abundance: .; CDR3aa: CASSPRDHHEQFF; CDR3nt: TGCGCCAGCAGCCCAAGGGACCACCATGAGCAGTTCTTC
d_gene: .; v_gene: TRBV19; j_gene: TRBJ2-1; abundance: .; CDR3aa: CASSTSSTYNEQFF; CDR3nt: TGTGCCAGTAGTACTAGCTCAACTTACAATGAGCAGTTCTTC
d_gene: .; v_gene: TRBV6-1; j_gene: TRBJ1-1; abundance: .; CDR3aa: CANAQGGNTEAFF; CDR3nt: TGTGCCAACGCACAGGGAGGGAACACTGAAGCTTTCTTT
d_gene: .; v_gene: TRBV4-1; j_gene: TRBJ2-3; abundance: .; CDR3aa: CASSLGISGGTDTQYF; CDR3nt: TGCGCCAGCAGCCTCGGGATAAGCGGCGGCACAGATACGCAGTATTTT
d_gene: TRBD1; v_gene: TRBV3-1; j_gene: TRBJ1-1; abundance: .; CDR3aa: CASSPGQENTEAFF; CDR3nt: TGTGCCAGCAGCCCCGGACAGGAAAACACTGAAGCTTTCTTT
d_gene: TRBD1; v_gene: TRBV4-1; j_gene: TRBJ2-7; abundance: .; CDR3aa: CASSQVLRTGSSYEQYF; CDR3nt: TGCGCCAGCAGCCAAGTTCTACGGACAGGTAGCTCCTACGAGCAGTACTTC
d_gene: .; v_gene: TRBV25-1; j_gene: TRBJ1-2; abundance: .; CDR3aa: CASSGPGAGGYTF; CDR3nt: TGTGCCAGCAGTGGACCAGGGGCCGGTGGCTACACCTTC
d_gene: .; v_gene: TRBV12-3/TRBV12-4; j_gene: TRBJ1-5; abundance: .; CDR3aa: CASSSGSNQPQHF; CDR3nt: TGTGCCAGCAGTTCTGGGAGCAATCAGCCCCAGCATTTT
d_gene: .; v_gene: TRBV6-1; j_gene: TRBJ2-7; abundance: .; CDR3aa: CASSEVGSGYEQYF; CDR3nt: TGTGCCAGCAGTGAAGTCGGCAGTGGCTACGAGCAGTACTTC
d_gene: .; v_gene: TRBV5-1; j_gene: TRBJ1-2; abundance: .; CDR3aa: CASSSYYQGYNYGYTF; CDR3nt: TGCGCCAGCAGCTCATACTACCAGGGGTATAACTATGGCTACACCTTC
d_gene: TRBD1; v_gene: TRBV6-5; j_gene: TRBJ2-1; abundance: .; CDR3aa: CASSYEYPGQGKNEQFF; CDR3nt: TGTGCCAGCAGTTACGAGTATCCGGGACAGGGGAAAAATGAGCAGTTCTTC
d_gene: TRBD2; v_gene: TRBV12-3/TRBV12-4; j_gene: TRBJ2-3; abundance: .; CDR3aa: CASTSLIGSGSSDTQYF; CDR3nt: TGTGCCAGCACCTCACTCATCGGTAGCGGGAGCAGTGATACGCAGTATTTT
d_gene: .; v_gene: TRBV5-4; j_gene: TRBJ2-5; abundance: .; CDR3aa: CASSTSGLLEETQYF; CDR3nt: TGTGCCAGCAGCACGTCGGGACTCCTTGAAGAGACCCAGTACTTC
d_gene: .; v_gene: TRBV4-1; j_gene: TRBJ2-2; abundance: .; CDR3aa: CASSQVRRTTGELFF; CDR3nt: TGCGCCAGCAGCCAAGTAAGGAGGACTACCGGGGAGCTGTTTTTT
d_gene: .; v_gene: TRBV19; j_gene: TRBJ1-6; abundance: .; CDR3aa: CATPPGECIF; CDR3nt: TGTGCCACCCCTCCTGGTGAGTGCATCTTT
d_gene: .; v_gene: TRBV18; j_gene: TRBJ1-1; abundance: .; CDR3aa: CASSPLAGTAEAFF; CDR3nt: TGTGCCAGCTCACCACTTGCAGGGACGGCTGAAGCTTTCTTT
d_gene: TRBD2; v_gene: TRBV6-5; j_gene: TRBJ2-5; abundance: .; CDR3aa: CASSHGTSGKSWQETQYF; CDR3nt: TGTGCCAGCAGTCACGGGACTAGCGGGAAAAGTTGGCAAGAGACCCAGTACTTC
d_gene: .; v_gene: TRBV10-2; j_gene: TRBJ1-2; abundance: .; CDR3aa: CASSEPTVYGYTF; CDR3nt: TGCGCCAGCAGTGAGCCGACAGTCTATGGCTACACCTTC
d_gene: .; v_gene: TRBV18; j_gene: TRBJ2-1; abundance: .; CDR3aa: CASSDGRREEQFF; CDR3nt: TGTGCCAGCTCAGATGGACGAAGGGAGGAGCAGTTCTTC
d_gene: TRBD1; v_gene: TRBV6-5; j_gene: TRBJ2-7; abundance: .; CDR3aa: CASSRQGDYEQYF; CDR3nt: TGTGCCAGCAGCCGACAGGGGGACTACGAGCAGTACTTC
d_gene: TRBD2; v_gene: TRBV7-2; j_gene: TRBJ2-3; abundance: .; CDR3aa: CASSLTSGAPSTDTQYF; CDR3nt: TGTGCCAGCAGCTTAACTAGCGGGGCTCCTAGCACAGATACGCAGTATTTT
d_gene: TRBD2; v_gene: TRBV20-1; j_gene: TRBJ2-1; abundance: .; CDR3aa: CSASSGGAHNEQFF; CDR3nt: TGCAGTGCTTCCAGCGGGGGGGCCCACAATGAGCAGTTCTTC
d_gene: TRBD2; v_gene: TRBV2; j_gene: TRBJ2-2; abundance: .; CDR3aa: CASSPGGGTGELFF; CDR3nt: TGTGCCAGCAGCCCGGGAGGTGGCACCGGGGAGCTGTTTTTT
d_gene: .; v_gene: TRBV27; j_gene: TRBJ2-7; abundance: .; CDR3aa: CASAPGSGSYEQYF; CDR3nt: TGTGCCAGCGCCCCAGGGAGCGGGTCCTACGAGCAGTACTTC